This TCR beta chain is drawn from a study of T-cell reconstitution after alpha-beta-depleted transplantation in children. About this clonotype itself: The target antigen is unknown.

TCRbeta library preparation incorporated unique molecular identifiers. Via MiXCR, TCRdb re-called the PCR reads, giving one row per CDR3 protein. The data contain 330,000 or so distinct CDR3 sequences, approximately 7.3% of them singletons. Study results and limitations: As was reported, about two months after transplant, alpha-beta T cells came from several hundred expanded graft clones. The high TCRbeta diversity at day 60 in some patients came from surviving recipient T cells and thymic progenitors. By one year post-transplant, T-cell counts and diversity largely arose from T cells that were newly produced.

V gave up 4 bases and J gave up 4 bases; unmatched junction bases: 2. The CDR3 is made up of 14 amino acids. Germline CDR1 and CDR2: SGHVS and FQNEAQ. The sequencing used peripheral blood, collected 360 days after TCRalphabeta/CD19-depleted stem cell transplant. The origin of this receptor is a female patient between 2 and 15 years old who had a stem cell transplant for Fanconi anemia, so the T cells may come from the graft donor. The V and J genes are TRBV7-8 and TRBJ1-3, with 9 positions matching TRBD1. The CDR3 protein is CASSWDRAGNTIYF. Here the CDR3 DNA reads TGTGCCAGCAGCTGGGACAGGGCGGGAAACACCATATATTTT.